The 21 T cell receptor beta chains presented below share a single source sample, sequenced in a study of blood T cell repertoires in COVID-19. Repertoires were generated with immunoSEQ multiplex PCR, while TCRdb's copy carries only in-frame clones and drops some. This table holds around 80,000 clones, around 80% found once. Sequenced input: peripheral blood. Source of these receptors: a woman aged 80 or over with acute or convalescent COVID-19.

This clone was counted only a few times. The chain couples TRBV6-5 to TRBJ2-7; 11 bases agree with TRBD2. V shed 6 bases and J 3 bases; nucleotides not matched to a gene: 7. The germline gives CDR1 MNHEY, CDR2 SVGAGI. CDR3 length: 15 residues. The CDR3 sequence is CASRRTSGLHYEQYF. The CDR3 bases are TGTGCCAGCAGAAGGACTAGCGGGCTTCACTACGAGCAGTACTTC.

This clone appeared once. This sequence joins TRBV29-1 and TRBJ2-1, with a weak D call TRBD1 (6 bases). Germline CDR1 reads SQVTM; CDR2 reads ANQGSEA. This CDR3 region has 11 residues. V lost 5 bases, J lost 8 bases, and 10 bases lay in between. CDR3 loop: CSVTGLDEQFF. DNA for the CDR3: TGCAGCGTTACAGGGTTGGATGAGCAGTTCTTC.

The CDR3 protein is CASSGQGPEKLFF. The CDR3, as DNA: TGTGCCAGCAGCGGACAGGGGCCTGAAAAACTGTTTTTT. This chain links TRBV7-9 with TRBJ1-4; 9 bases line up with TRBD1. Per germline, CDR1 SEHNR and CDR2 FQNEAQ (reference sequence). The length of the CDR3 is 13 residues. Trimming at V came to 5 bases and at J to 7 bases, leaving 2 bases not matched to a gene.

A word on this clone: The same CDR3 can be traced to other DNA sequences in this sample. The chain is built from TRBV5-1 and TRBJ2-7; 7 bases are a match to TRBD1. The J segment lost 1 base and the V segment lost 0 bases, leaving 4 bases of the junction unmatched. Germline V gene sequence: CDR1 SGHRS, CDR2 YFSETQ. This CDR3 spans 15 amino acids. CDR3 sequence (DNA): TGCGCCAGCAGCTTGGGGGGGACAGTTTCCTACGAGCAGTACTTC. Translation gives CASSLGGTVSYEQYF.

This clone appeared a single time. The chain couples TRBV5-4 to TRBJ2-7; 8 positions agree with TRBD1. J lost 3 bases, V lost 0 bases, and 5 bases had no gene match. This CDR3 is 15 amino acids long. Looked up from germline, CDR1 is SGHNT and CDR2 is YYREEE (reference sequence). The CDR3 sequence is CASSLAQGGFYEQYF. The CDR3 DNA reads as TGTGCCAGCAGCTTGGCACAGGGGGGTTTCTACGAGCAGTACTTC.

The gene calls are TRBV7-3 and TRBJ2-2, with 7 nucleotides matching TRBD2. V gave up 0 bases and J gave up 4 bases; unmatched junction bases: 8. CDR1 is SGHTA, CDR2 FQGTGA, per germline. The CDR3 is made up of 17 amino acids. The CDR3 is CASSLTSASGSTGELFF. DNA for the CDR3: TGTGCCAGCAGCTTAACCTCGGCTAGCGGAAGCACCGGGGAGCTGTTTTTT.

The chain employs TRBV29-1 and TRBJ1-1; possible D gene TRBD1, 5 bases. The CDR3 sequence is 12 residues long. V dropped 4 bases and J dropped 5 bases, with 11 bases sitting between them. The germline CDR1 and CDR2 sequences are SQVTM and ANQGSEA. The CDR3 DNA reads TGCAGCGTTGGGGGGGGGAGAACTGAAGCTTTCTTT. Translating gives CSVGGGRTEAFF. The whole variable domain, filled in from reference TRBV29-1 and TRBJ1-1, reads SAVISQKPSRDICQRGTSLTIQCQVDSQVTMMFWYRQQPGQSLTLIATANQGSEATYESGFVIDKFPISRPNLTFSTLTVSNMSPEDSSIYLCSVGGGRTEAFFGQGTRLTVV.

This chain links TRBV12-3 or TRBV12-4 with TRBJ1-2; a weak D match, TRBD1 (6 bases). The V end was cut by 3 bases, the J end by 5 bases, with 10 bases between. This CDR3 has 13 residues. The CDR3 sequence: CASSFGQRYGYTF. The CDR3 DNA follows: TGTGCCAGCAGTTTCGGACAGAGGTATGGCTACACCTTC.

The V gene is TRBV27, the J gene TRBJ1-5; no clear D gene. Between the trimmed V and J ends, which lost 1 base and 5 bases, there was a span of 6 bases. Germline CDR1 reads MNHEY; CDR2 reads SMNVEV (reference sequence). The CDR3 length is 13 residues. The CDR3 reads CASSLFPDQPQHF. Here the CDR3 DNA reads TGTGCCAGCAGTTTATTTCCGGATCAGCCCCAGCATTTT.

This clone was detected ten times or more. CDR3 sequence reads: CASSAGGLLEGTEAFF. CDR3 sequence (DNA): TGTGCCAGCAGCGCCGGGGGACTCCTAGAGGGCACTGAAGCTTTCTTT. The gene calls are TRBV9 and TRBJ1-1; tentative D call: TRBD1 (5 bases). V was clipped by 3 bases and J by 4 bases, with 19 bases between them. Germline loops: CDR1 SGDLS, CDR2 YYNGEE. The CDR3 runs 16 residues.

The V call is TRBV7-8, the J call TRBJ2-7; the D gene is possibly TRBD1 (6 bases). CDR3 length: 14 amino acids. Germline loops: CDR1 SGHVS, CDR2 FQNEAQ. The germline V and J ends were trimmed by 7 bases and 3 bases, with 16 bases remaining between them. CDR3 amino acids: CASTMQQGGYEQYF. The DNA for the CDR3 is TGTGCCAGCACCATGCAACAGGGCGGCTACGAGCAGTACTTC. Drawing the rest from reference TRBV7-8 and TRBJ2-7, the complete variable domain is GAGVSQSPRYKVAKRGQDVALRCDPISGHVSLFWYQQALGQGPEFLTYFQNEAQLDKSGLPSDRFFAERPEGSVSTLKIQRTQQEDSAVYLCASTMQQGGYEQYFGPGTRLTVT.

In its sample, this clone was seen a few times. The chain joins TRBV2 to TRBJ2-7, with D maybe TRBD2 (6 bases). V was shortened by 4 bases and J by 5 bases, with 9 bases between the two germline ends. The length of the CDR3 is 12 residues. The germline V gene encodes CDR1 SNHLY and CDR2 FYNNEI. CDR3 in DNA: TGTGCCAGCAGTGTTCGGGGGAACGAGCAGTACTTC. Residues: CASSVRGNEQYF. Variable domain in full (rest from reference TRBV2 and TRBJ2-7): EPEVTQTPSHQVTQMGQEVILRCVPISNHLYFYWYRQILGQKVEFLVSFYNNEISEKSEIFDDQFSVERPDGSNFTLKIRSTKLEDSAMYFCASSVRGNEQYFGPGTRLTVT.

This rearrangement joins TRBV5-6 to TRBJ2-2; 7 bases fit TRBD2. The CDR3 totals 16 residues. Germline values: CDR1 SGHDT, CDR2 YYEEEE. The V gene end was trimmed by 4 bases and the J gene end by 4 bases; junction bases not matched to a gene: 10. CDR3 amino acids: CASSPIPSGSTGELFF. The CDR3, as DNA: TGTGCCAGCAGCCCCATCCCTAGCGGATCCACCGGGGAGCTGTTTTTT.

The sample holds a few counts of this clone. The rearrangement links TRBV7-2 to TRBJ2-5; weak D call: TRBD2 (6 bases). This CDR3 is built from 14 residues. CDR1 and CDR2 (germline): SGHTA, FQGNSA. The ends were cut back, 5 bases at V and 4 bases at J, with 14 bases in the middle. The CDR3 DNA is TGTGCCAGCAGCCCTTCCGGGAGACGAGAGACCCAGTACTTC. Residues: CASSPSGRRETQYF.

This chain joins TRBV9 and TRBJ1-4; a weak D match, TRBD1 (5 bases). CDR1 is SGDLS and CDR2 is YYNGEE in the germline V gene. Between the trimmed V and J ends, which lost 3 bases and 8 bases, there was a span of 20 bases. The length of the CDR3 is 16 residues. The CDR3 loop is CASSGGLTRTGEKLFF. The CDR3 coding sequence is TGTGCCAGCAGCGGGGGACTGACCCGGACGGGAGAAAAACTGTTTTTT.

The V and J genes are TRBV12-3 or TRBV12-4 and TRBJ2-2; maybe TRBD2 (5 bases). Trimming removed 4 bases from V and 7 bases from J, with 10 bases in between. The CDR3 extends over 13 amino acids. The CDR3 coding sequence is TGTGCCAGCAGTTACGGGGAAATCGGGGAGCTGTTTTTT. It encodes CASSYGEIGELFF.

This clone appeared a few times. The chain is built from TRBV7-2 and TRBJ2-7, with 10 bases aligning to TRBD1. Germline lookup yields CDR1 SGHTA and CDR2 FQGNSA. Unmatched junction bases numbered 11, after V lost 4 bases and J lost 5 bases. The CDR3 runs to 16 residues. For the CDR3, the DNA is TGTGCCAGCAGCTCCCCCCGACAGGGGGCGCGGAACGAGCAGTACTTC. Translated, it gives CASSSPRQGARNEQYF.

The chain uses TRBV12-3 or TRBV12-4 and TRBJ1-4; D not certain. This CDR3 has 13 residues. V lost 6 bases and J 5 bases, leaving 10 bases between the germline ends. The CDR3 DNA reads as TGTGCCAGCAGCCTACAGTGGAATGAAAAACTGTTTTTT. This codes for CASSLQWNEKLFF.

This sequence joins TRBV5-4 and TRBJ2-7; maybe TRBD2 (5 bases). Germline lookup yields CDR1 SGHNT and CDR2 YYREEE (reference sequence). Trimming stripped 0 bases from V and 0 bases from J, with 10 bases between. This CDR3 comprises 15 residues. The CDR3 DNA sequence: TGTGCCAGCAGCTTGGAATCGGGGAGCTCCTACGAGCAGTACTTC. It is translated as CASSLESGSSYEQYF.

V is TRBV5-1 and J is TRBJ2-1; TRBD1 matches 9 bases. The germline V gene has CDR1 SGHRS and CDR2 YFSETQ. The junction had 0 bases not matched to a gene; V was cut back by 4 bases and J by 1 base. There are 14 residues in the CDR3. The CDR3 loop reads CASSGTGSYNEQFF. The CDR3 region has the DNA TGCGCCAGCAGCGGGACAGGGTCCTACAATGAGCAGTTCTTC.

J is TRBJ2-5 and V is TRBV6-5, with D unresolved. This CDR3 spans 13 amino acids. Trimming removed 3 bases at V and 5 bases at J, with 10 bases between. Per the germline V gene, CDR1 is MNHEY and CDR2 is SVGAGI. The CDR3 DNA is TGTGCCAGCAGTTATCCCGGTTCGGAGACCCAGTACTTC. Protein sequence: CASSYPGSETQYF.